A single T cell receptor (beta chain) is shown here with its context. Its antigen is unidentified. The sample originates from a study of response to subunit inactivated influenza vaccine. General study points: The authors suggested that few new T cells are recruited per seasonal influenza vaccination.

This CDR3 is 14 amino acids long. Germline V gene lookup returns CDR1 SGHKS and CDR2 YYEKEE (reference sequence). Trimming stripped 0 bases from V and 6 bases from J, with 11 bases between. TCRdb passed the RT-PCR reads through MiXCR, listing each CDR3 protein once. The repertoire holds 450,000 to 600,000 distinct CDR3 sequences, with less than 8% as singletons. Sample: PBMCs from blood, taken less than 30 months after vaccination. This clonotype originated in a man aged 50-75 years who received an inactivated influenza vaccine. The chain couples TRBV5-5 to TRBJ2-3; D tentatively reads TRBD1 or TRBD2 (5 bases each). The chain's CDR3 is CASSLGGDGDTQYF. CDR3 nucleotide sequence: TGTGCCAGCAGCTTGGGTGGGGACGGGGATACGCAGTATTTT. Full variable domain (outside the CDR3, taken from reference TRBV5-5 and TRBJ2-3): DAGVTQSPTHLIKTRGQQVTLRCSPISGHKSVSWYQQVLGQGPQFIFQYYEKEERGRGNFPDRFSARQFPNYSSELNVNALLLGDSALYLCASSLGGDGDTQYFGPGTRLTVL.